This T cell receptor beta chain was identified in a study of shared clonotypes between healthy human individuals (dated by TCRdb to the early 2020s). Context from the whole study: The cohort included a few men and a couple of women between 18 and 49 years of age. Per donor, three plates each were used for CD4 naive and CD4 memory, two for CD8 naive, and one for CD8 memory. Different laboratories and diverse techniques were used to prepare libraries and sequence TCR repertoires, to increase sequencing depth and limit assay-specific biases. Each donor's leukapheresis produced roughly between about 0.9 and 9.5 billion PBMCs. To estimate repertoire size and how much clonotypes are shared between individuals, the study performed deep sequencing of blood TCR repertoires from a few healthy adults.

Using the deep immunoSEQ assay, TCR CDR3 regions were amplified from genomic DNA by multiplex PCR. Genomic DNA extracted from each cell subset was distributed evenly over all wells of several immunoSEQ 96-well plates, and each plate served as one replicate. For sorted subsets, about 200 ng genomic DNA, equal to some 28,000 T cell genomes, was loaded into each replicate PCR. The purified libraries were quantified using a Qubit 3.0 fluorometer, sized with a Bioanalyzer 2100, and then quantified again using the KAPA Library Quantification kit. Every immunoSEQ 96-well plate was sequenced on a dedicated single-read 150-cycle Illumina NextSeq 550 flow cell. Under the source paper's analysis protocol: Because the immunoSEQ output held only junctional sequences and lacked quality scores, the filtering could not match the filtering applied to full-length reads. Sequences were annotated with PyIR, a Python wrapper for IgBLAST v1.9, using IMGT germline references to assign V/J genes and CDR3. Reads were removed for weak V/J assignments (E-value above 1e-6), missing CDR3, stop codons, out-of-frame junctions, or ambiguous translated residues. V3J clonotypes were defined as sequences sharing an identical inferred V gene, J gene, and CDR3 amino acid sequence. The percentage overlap between two repertoires was calculated by dividing the number of shared unique clonotypes by the size of the smaller repertoire. Richness of each repertoire was evaluated using RTK rarefaction, the Chao1 estimator, and Recon v2.1 estimates of unobserved clonotypes. Generation probabilities for all TCRbeta clonotypes obtained by the gDNA method from a few donors were computed using OLGA. Entries here come from immuneACCESS through TCRdb and include only in-frame sequences with V and J called. Some clones fail to appear in such tables; in the studies checked, an unresolved V gene covers under half of the shortfall, and the cause of the remainder is unknown. The V and J calls and clone size were taken over from that table, and D and trimming were inferred from the DNA. Recorded for this sample are over 1.4 million clones; 96% of them occurred a single time. Jointly, the top ten make up roughly 1.2% of the sample.

V and J lose 0 bases and 0 bases, and a span of 5 bases separates them. The cysteine opens and the phenylalanine closes a CDR3 of 14 amino acids. The CDR3 DNA has 42 bases and is translated from base 1. CDR1 and CDR2 (MNHEY, SMNVEV) derive from the germline V gene (reference sequence). General study outcomes and caveats: Naive subsets generally had larger estimated clonotype richness than memory subsets. Pairwise subsampling indicated that sequencing depth was expected to affect the degree of clonotype sharing among donors. Sampling was limited to blood, and TCR repertoires in tissue likely differ from TCR repertoires in blood. Rarefaction of sorted-subset datasets indicated incomplete sequencing despite the large sequencing depth. Compared with non-shared clonotypes, clonotypes shared by all four sorted-subset donors had higher generation probabilities. Across a handful of donors, about 5.2% of naive CD4, roughly 3.3% of naive CD8, 2% to 2.5% of memory CD4, and 0.4% of memory CD8 clonotypes were shared. The small number of donors limited the genetic and exposure-history diversity represented.

The donors were healthy, HIV-negative adults with no recently reported acute infections or vaccinations. Every donor was a Caucasian adult residing in Nashville, Tennessee, USA. CD4+ T cells were enriched by magnetic negative selection; naive cells were then positively selected on CD45RA, and the negative fraction formed the memory subset. Blood was obtained by leukapheresis, after which PBMCs were separated by Ficoll-Histopaque density gradient centrifugation and cryopreserved in liquid nitrogen vapor phase. Analytical flow cytometry was used to check the purity and quantity of every magnetically sorted T cell population. Genomic DNA was isolated from every sorted fraction and measured by UV absorbance on a Nanodrop 2000c. Comment on this clone: There is no known antigen for this receptor. No much larger clone exists at a distance of one base, and base qualities are not known.

Recombination linked TRBV27 to TRBJ1-2; the D gene lacks a confident call. Input material: naive CD4+ T cells sorted from blood. Explained via the paper, the cell subset or site label denotes: CD45RA+ positively selected. The receptor was derived from a man aged 30 to 45 in good health. The base sequence is TGTGCCAGCAGTTTATCTTACACTAACTATGGCTACACCTTC. Its amino acids are CASSLSYTNYGYTF.